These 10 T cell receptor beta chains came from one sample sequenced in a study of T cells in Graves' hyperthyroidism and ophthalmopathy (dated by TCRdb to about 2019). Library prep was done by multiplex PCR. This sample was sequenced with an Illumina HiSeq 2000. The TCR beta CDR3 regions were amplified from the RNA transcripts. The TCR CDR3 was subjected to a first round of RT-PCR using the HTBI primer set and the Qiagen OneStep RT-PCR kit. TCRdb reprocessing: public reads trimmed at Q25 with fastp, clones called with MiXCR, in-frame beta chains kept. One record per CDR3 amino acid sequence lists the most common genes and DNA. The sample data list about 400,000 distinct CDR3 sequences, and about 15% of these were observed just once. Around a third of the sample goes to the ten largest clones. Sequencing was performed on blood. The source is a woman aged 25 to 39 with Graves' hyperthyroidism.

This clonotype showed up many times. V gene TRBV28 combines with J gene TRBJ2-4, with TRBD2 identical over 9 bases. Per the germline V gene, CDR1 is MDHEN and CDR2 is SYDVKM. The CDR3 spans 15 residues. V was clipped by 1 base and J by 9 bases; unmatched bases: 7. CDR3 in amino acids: CASSLSGGRATIQYF. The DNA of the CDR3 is TGTGCCAGCAGTTTATCGGGCGGGAGGGCCACCATTCAGTACTTC.

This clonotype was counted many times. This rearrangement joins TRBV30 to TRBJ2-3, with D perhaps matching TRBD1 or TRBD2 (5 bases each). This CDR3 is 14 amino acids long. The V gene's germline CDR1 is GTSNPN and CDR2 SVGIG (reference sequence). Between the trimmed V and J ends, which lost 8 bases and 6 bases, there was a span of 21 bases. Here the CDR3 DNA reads TGTGCCATTCACCGGGACGGACGTACCGATACGCAGTATTTT. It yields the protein CAIHRDGRTDTQYF.

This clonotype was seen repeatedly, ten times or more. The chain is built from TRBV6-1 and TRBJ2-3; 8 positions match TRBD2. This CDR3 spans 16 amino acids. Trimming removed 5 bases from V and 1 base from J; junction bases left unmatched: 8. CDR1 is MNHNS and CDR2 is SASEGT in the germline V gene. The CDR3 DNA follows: TGTGCCAGCAGTTATGGCCCAGCGGGAGGCACAGATACGCAGTATTTT. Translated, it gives CASSYGPAGGTDTQYF.

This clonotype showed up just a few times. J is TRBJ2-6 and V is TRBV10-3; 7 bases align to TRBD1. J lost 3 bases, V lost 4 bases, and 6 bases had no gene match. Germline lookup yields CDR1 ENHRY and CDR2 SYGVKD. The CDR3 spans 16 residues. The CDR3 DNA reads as TGTGCCATCAGTGGACAGGGAGAGGTTGGGGCCAACGTCCTGACTTTC. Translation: CAISGQGEVGANVLTF.

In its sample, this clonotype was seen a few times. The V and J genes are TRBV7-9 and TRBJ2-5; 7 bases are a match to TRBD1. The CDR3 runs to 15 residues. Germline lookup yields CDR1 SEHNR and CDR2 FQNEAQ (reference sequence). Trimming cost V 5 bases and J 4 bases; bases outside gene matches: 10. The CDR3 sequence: CASSRDRVVGETQYF. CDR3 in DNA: TGTGCCAGCAGCAGAGACAGGGTCGTCGGAGAGACCCAGTACTTC.

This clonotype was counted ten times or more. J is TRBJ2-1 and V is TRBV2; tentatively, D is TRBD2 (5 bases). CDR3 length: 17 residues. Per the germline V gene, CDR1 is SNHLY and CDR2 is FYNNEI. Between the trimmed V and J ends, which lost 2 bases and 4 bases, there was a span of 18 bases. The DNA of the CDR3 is TGTGCCAGCAGTGAAAGAGGTGGTGGGAGTCGATACAATGAGCAGTTCTTC. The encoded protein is CASSERGGGSRYNEQFF.

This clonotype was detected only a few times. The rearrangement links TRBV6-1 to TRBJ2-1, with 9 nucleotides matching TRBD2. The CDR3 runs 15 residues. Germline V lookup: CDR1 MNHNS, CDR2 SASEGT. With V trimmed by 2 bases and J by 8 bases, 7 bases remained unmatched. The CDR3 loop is CASSELGLAPDEQFF. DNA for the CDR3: TGTGCCAGCAGTGAATTGGGACTAGCTCCGGATGAGCAGTTCTTC.

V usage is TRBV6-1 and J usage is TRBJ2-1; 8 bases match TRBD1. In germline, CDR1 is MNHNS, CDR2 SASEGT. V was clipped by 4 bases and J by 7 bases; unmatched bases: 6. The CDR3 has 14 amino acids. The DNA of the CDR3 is TGTGCCAGCAGTGCAGGGGGCCTGGGGAATGAGCAGTTCTTC. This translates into CASSAGGLGNEQFF.

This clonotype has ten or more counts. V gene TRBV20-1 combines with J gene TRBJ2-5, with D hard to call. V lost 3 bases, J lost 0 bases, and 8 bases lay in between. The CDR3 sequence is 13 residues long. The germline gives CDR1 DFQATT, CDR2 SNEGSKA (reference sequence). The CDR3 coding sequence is TGCAGTGCTAGCCGGACCGACCAAGAGACCCAGTACTTC. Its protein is CSASRTDQETQYF.

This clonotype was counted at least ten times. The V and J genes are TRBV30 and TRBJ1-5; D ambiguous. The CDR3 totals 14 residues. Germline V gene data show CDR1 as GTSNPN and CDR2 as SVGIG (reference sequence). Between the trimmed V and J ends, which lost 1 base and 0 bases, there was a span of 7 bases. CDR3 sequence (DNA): TGTGCCTGGAGTGATGGGGTTAGCAATCAGCCCCAGCATTTT. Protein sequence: CAWSDGVSNQPQHF.